The clone carrying this TCR beta chain was seen a few times. The junction does not match germline at one end; this may be a read error. The length of the CDR3 is 14 residues. Per germline, CDR1 SEHNR and CDR2 FQNEAQ (reference sequence). TCRdb passed the PCR reads through MiXCR, listing each CDR3 protein once. In the table there are 25,000 to 30,000 distinct CDR3 sequences, under 65% of which are singletons. As for time point: late sampling 161 to 241 days after vaccination in three convalescent patients. The data originate from a study of vaccination and CD4 T cells after COVID-19. About the research overall: Between diagnosis and the drawing of post-COVID samples lay a median roughly 100 days (range 35 to 161). Post-vaccine specimens were obtained a median 72 days after dose two (range 14 to 241).

The sample was CD4+ T cells from blood, taken about 7 months after SARS-CoV-2 vaccination. The chain has TRBV7-9 and TRBJ1-6; no definite D call. This receptor was obtained from a human donor who had recovered from COVID-19. CDR3 loop: CASSLSRDKSPLHF. The CDR3 nucleotides read TGTGCCAGCAGCTTAAGTCGGGATAAGTCACCCCTCCACTTT.